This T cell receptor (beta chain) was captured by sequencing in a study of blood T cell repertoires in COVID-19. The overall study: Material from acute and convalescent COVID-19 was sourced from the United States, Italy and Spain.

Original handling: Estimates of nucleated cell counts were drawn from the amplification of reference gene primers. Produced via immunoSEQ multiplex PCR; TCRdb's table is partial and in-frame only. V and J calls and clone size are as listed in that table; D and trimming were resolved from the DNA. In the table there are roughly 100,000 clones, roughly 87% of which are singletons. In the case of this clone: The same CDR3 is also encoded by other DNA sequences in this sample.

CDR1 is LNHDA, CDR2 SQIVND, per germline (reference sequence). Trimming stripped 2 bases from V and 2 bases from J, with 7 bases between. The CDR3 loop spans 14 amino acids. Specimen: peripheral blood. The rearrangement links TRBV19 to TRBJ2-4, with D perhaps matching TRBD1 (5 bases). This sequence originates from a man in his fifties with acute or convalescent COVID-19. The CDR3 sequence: CASSIQGTKNIQYF. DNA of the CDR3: TGTGCCAGTAGTATACAGGGAACCAAAAACATTCAGTACTTC.